This T cell receptor beta chain was found in a study of blood T cell repertoires in COVID-19 (dated by TCRdb to about 2020). Regarding the complete study: The collaborator samples originated in the United States, Italy and Spain and spanned the acute and convalescent phases of COVID-19. Nearly every sample came with metadata listing a de-identified subject ID, COVID-19 status, age in years and sex. The repertoires were released in a freely available public database meant as a resource for research on the immune response to SARS-CoV-2. Subjects who had been exposed to COVID-19, were actively infected with it, or had recovered from it provided the deeply sampled blood TCRbeta repertoires that made up the dataset. The samples were drawn from the first 160 participants of the ongoing ImmuneRACE study and from over a thousand subjects provided by 6 global collaborators. Where available, HLA class I and class II types were taken from metadata supplied by the sample provider and were not determined by assay-based typing. The prospective study material was composed of cDNA or gDNA derived from T cells, B-cell-depleted T cells, or PBMCs.

Sequences GTSNPN (CDR1) and SVGIG (CDR2) are obtained from the germline V gene (reference sequence). The CDR3 covers 14 residues, taking in both the cysteine and the phenylalanine. Just the 42-base CDR3 DNA is kept, in frame starting at base 1. Clipping removes 2 bases from V and 6 bases from J, with 4 as the unmatched junction base count. Whole blood was collected in K2EDTA tubes by collaborating institutions according to the institutions' own protocols. Collaborator samples were shipped for TCRbeta analysis as frozen whole blood, isolated PBMCs, or DNA extracted from either sample type. TCRbeta CDR3 regions were amplified from genomic DNA using the immunoSEQ Assay, a bias-controlled multiplex PCR. In the authors' own workflow: The number of nucleated cells in each sample was estimated by amplification of reference gene primers within the assay. To quantify the absolute abundance of each unique TCRbeta CDR3 rearrangement, sequence reads were collapsed and filtered. For each sample, productive Simpson clonality was calculated as the square root of Simpson's diversity index across productive rearrangements. TCRdb stores this immuneACCESS table with in-frame sequences only. Part of the clones is absent; in the studies checked, under half of the shortfall reflects unresolved V genes, and no reason is known for the rest. The V and J calls and the clone size are those of that table, but D and trimming were determined from the DNA. For this sample the table gives some 190,000 clones, of which roughly 81% were detected only once. The ten largest clones take up approximately 5.1% of the sample.

Comment on this clone: Its antigen remains undetermined. No clone much larger than this one lies a single base away; base qualities are absent.

What the work shows at the level of the full study, not this receptor alone: The quantity of clinical and demographic metadata differed by source and by participant and was supplied without curation.

The TCR originated in a woman between 65 and 79 years old with active or convalescent COVID-19. The sequence is built from TRBV30 and TRBJ2-1; 10 nucleotides in the junction match TRBD2. The specimen sequenced was peripheral blood. The bases read TGTGCCTGGAGTAGCGGGAGGGCCGGCAATGAGCAGTTCTTC. Translated, this gives CAWSSGRAGNEQFF.